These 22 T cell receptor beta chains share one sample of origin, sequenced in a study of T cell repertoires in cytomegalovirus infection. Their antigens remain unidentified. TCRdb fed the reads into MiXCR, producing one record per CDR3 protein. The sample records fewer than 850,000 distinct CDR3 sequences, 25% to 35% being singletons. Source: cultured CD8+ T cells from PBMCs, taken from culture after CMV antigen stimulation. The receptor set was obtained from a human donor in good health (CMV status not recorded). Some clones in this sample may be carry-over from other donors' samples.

The CDR3 sequence: CASSLKGGEGKGQPQHF. The DNA of the CDR3 is TGTGCCAGCAGTTTGAAAGGGGGAGAGGGGAAAGGTCAGCCCCAGCATTTT. The V and J genes are TRBV27 and TRBJ1-5; D possibly corresponds to TRBD1 (6 bases). The CDR3 is made up of 17 amino acids. Germline V gene lookup returns CDR1 MNHEY and CDR2 SMNVEV (reference sequence). Trimming left V 3 bases short and J 6 bases short, with 21 bases between.

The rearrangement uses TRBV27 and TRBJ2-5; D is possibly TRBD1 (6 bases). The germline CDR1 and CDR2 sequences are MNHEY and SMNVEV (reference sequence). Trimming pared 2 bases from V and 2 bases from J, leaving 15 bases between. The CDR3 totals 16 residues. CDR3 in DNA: TGTGCCAGCAGTTTAGAGTCAGGGGTGGCACAAGAGACCCAGTACTTC. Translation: CASSLESGVAQETQYF.

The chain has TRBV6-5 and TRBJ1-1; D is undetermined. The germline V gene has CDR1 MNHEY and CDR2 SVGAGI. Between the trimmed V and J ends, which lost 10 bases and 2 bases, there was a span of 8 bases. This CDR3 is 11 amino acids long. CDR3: CAIGPNTEAFF. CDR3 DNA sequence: TGTGCCATCGGCCCCAACACTGAAGCTTTCTTT.

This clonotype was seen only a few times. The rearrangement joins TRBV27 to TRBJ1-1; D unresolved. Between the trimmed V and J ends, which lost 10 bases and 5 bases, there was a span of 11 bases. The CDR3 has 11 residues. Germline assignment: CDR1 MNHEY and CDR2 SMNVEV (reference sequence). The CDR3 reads CATVGITEAFF. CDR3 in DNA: TGTGCCACCGTTGGGATAACTGAAGCTTTCTTT.

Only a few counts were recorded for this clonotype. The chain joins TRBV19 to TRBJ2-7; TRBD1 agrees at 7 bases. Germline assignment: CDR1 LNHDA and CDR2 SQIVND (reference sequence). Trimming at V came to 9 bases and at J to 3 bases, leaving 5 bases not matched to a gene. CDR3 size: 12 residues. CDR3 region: CASSSGGYEQYF. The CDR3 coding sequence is TGTGCCAGCAGTTCAGGGGGCTACGAGCAGTACTTC.

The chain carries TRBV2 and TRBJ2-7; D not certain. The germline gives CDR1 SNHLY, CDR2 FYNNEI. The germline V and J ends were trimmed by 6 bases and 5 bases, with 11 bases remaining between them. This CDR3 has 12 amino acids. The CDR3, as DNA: TGTGCCAGCAGGGGAACAGTGAACGAGCAGTACTTC. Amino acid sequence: CASRGTVNEQYF.

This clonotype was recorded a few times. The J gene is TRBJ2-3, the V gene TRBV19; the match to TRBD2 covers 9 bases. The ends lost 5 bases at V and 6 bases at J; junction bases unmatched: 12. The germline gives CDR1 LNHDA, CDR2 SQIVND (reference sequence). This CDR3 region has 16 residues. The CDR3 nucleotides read TGTGCCAGTAGTGAAAGGCTAGCGGGGATGGCCGATACGCAGTATTTT. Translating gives CASSERLAGMADTQYF.

The CDR3 loop is CASSRLEVRGSYNEQFF. The DNA of the CDR3 is TGTGCCAGCAGTCGACTCGAGGTCAGGGGTTCATACAATGAGCAGTTCTTC. The chain uses TRBV27 and TRBJ2-1; TRBD1 might be the D (6 bases). Germline V gene data show CDR1 as MNHEY and CDR2 as SMNVEV (reference sequence). Trimming removed 5 bases at V and 4 bases at J, with 21 bases between. The CDR3 is 17 residues long.

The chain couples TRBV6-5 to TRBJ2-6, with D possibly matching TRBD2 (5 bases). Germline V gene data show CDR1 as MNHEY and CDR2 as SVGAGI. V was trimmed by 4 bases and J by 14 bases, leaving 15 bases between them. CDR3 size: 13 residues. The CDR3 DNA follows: TGTGCCAGCAGTTTCGAGCGAGGGCGCCTCCTGACTTTC. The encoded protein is CASSFERGRLLTF.

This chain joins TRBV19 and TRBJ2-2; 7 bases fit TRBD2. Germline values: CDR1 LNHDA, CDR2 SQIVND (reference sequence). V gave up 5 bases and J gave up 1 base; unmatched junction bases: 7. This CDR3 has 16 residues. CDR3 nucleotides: TGTGCCAGTAGTTGGGGAGGGGCAGTGAACACCGGGGAGCTGTTTTTT. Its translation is CASSWGGAVNTGELFF.

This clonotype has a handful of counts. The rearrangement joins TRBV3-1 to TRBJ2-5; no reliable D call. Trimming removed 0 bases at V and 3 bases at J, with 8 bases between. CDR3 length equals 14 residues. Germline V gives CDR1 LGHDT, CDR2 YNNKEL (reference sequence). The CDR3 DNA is TGTGCCAGCAGCCAAGAATGGGCGGAAGAGACCCAGTACTTC. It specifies CASSQEWAEETQYF.

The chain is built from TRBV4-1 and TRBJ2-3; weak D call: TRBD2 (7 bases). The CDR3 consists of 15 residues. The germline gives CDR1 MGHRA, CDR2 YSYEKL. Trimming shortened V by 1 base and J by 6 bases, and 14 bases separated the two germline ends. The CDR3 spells CASSQVRGAGDTQYF. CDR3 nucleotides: TGCGCCAGCAGCCAAGTTCGGGGGGCAGGGGATACGCAGTATTTT.

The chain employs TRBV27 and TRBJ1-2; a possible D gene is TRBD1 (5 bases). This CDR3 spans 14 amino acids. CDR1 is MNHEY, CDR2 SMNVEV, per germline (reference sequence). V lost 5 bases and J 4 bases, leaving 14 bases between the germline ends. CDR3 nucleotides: TGTGCCAGCAGTCTCCAGGCAGGGAGCTATGGCTACACCTTC. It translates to CASSLQAGSYGYTF.

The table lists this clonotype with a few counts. The DNA of the CDR3 is TGTGCCAGCACGACAGGGCCCTTTGGAGAGCAGTACTTC. This codes for CASTTGPFGEQYF. The V call is TRBV6-2 or TRBV6-3, the J call TRBJ2-7; TRBD1 aligns across 7 bases. Germline CDR1 is MNHEY and CDR2 is SVGEGT. The CDR3 sequence is 13 residues long. J was trimmed by 7 bases and V by 7 bases; bases with no gene match: 10.

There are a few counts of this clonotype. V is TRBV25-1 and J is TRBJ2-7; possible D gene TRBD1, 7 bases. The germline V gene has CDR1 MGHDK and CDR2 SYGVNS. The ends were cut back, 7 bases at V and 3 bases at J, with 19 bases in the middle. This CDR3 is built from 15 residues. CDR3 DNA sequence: TGTGCCAGCATAACAGGGGCGGGACCCAGCTACGAGCAGTACTTC. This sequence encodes CASITGAGPSYEQYF.

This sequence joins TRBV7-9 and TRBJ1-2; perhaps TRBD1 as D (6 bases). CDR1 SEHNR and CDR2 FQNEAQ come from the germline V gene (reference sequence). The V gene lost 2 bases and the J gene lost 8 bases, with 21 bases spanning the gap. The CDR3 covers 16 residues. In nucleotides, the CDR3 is TGTGCCAGCAGCTTACGAGCACAGGATGCTAGGGGGGGCTACACCTTC. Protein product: CASSLRAQDARGGYTF.

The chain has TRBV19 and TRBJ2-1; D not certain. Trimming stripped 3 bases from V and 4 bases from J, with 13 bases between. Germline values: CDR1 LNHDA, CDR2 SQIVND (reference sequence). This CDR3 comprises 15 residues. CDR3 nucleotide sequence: TGTGCCAGTAGTATCGGGCAGGCTAATTACAATGAGCAGTTCTTC. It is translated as CASSIGQANYNEQFF.

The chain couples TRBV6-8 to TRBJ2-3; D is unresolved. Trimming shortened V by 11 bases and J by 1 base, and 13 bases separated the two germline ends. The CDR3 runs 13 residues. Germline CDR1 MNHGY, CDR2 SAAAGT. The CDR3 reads CASRGSRTDTQYF. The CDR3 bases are TGTGCCTCTCGTGGATCCCGCACAGATACGCAGTATTTT.

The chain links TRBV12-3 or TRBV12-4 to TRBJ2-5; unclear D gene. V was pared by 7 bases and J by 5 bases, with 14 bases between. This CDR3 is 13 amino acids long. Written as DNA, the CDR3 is TGTGCCAGCACCCTTGGGCCCGGGGAGACCCAGTACTTC. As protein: CASTLGPGETQYF.

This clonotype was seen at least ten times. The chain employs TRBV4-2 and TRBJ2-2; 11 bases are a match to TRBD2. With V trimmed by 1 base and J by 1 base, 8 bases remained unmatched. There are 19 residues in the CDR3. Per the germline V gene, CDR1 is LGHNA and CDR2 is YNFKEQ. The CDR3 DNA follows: TGTGCCAGCAGCCAAGTTCTATCTAGCGGGGGGCAGAACACCGGGGAGCTGTTTTTT. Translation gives CASSQVLSSGGQNTGELFF.

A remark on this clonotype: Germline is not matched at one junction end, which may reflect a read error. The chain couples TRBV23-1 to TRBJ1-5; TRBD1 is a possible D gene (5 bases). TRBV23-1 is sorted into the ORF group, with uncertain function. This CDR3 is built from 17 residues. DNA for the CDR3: TGCGCCAGCAGTCAATCGAGGGGTACTCCTGGCAATCAGCCTCAGCATTTT. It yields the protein CASSQSRGTPGNQPQHF.

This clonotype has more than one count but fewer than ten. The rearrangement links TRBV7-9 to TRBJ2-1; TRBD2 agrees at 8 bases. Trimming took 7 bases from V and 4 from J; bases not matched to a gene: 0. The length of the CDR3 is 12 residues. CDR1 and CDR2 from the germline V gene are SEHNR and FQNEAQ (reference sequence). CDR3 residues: CASTSGYNEQFF. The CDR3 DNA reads TGTGCCAGCACTAGCGGGTACAATGAGCAGTTCTTC.